The 9 T cell receptor beta chains given below trace back to one sample, sequenced in a study of T-cell reconstitution after alpha-beta-depleted transplantation in children. Unique molecular identifiers were incorporated when the TCRbeta library was constructed. TCRdb redid the calling of the PCR reads with MiXCR, one entry per CDR3 protein. The sample has more than 400,000 distinct CDR3 sequences, 43% seen once. This material consisted of PBMCs, taken before TCRalphabeta/CD19-depleted stem cell transplant. These receptors originate from a girl aged 2 to 10 with aplastic anemia, due to receive a stem cell transplant.

This rearrangement joins TRBV4-1 to TRBJ1-2; D remains ambiguous. CDR3 size: 16 residues. CDR1 MGHRA and CDR2 YSYEKL come from the germline V gene. The V gene lost 0 bases and the J gene lost 0 bases, with 11 bases spanning the gap. The CDR3 region is CASSQEGARSNYGYTF. The CDR3 DNA follows: TGCGCCAGCAGCCAAGAGGGTGCCAGATCTAACTATGGCTACACCTTC.

This clonotype has only a few counts. The CDR3 DNA follows: TGCAGTGCTAGAGACCTTCACCTCACGGCTGTTAGGGAAGATACGCAGTATTTT. Residues: CSARDLHLTAVREDTQYF. The chain joins TRBV20-1 to TRBJ2-3, with D uncertain. V was cut by 0 bases and J by 5 bases, with 24 bases left in between. This CDR3 is 18 amino acids long. The germline V gene encodes CDR1 DFQATT and CDR2 SNEGSKA (reference sequence).

This clonotype has a handful of counts. The J gene is TRBJ2-5, the V gene TRBV20-1; D is perhaps TRBD2 (6 bases). Trimming left V 6 bases short and J 1 base short, with 12 bases between. CDR3 length: 13 residues. Germline loops: CDR1 DFQATT, CDR2 SNEGSKA (reference sequence). The CDR3 nucleotides read TGCAGTGCGCCAGCGGGCTCCCAAGAGACCCAGTACTTC. It encodes CSAPAGSQETQYF.

Ten or more counts support this clonotype. The V and J genes are TRBV20-1 and TRBJ2-7; 9 bases align to TRBD2. The trim removed 3 bases at V and 2 bases at J, leaving 14 bases unmatched. CDR1 is DFQATT, CDR2 SNEGSKA, per germline (reference sequence). The CDR3 spans 17 residues. The CDR3 nucleotides read TGCAGTGCTAGCCCTATGGGTAGCGGGAGAGTCACCTACGAGCAGTACTTC. Translated: CSASPMGSGRVTYEQYF.

The chain links TRBV5-1 to TRBJ2-7; D is uncertain. Trimming left V 3 bases short and J 2 bases short, with 15 bases between. The CDR3 is 15 residues long. The germline gives CDR1 SGHRS, CDR2 YFSETQ. The DNA of the CDR3 is TGCGCCAGCAGCTCCTGGGAAGGCCCAACCTACGAGCAGTACTTC. This gives the protein CASSSWEGPTYEQYF.

This clonotype was counted only a few times. The V call is TRBV7-9, the J call TRBJ2-7; D is perhaps TRBD1 or TRBD2 (5 bases each). Per the germline V gene, CDR1 is SEHNR and CDR2 is FQNEAQ (reference sequence). Trimming stripped 6 bases from V and 5 bases from J, with 20 bases between. This CDR3 is built from 15 residues. CDR3 bases: TGTGCCAGCAGTTCCCCCGGGGCGCGTTTAAACGAGCAGTACTTC. Translation: CASSSPGARLNEQYF.

This chain links TRBV29-1 with TRBJ2-1, with 10 bases that match TRBD1. Per the germline V gene, CDR1 is SQVTM and CDR2 is ANQGSEA. The CDR3 consists of 13 residues. Trimming at V came to 4 bases and at J to 6 bases, leaving 3 bases not matched to a gene. The CDR3 bases are TGCAGCGTTGGACAGGGGGCCGGCAATGAGCAGTTCTTC. Protein sequence: CSVGQGAGNEQFF.

This clonotype appeared many times. The V and J genes are TRBV7-2 and TRBJ1-6; maybe TRBD1 (5 bases). The V gene lost 4 bases and the J gene lost 9 bases, with 7 bases spanning the gap. The CDR3 sequence is 12 residues long. Germline V CDR1 and CDR2: SGHTA, FQGNSA. The CDR3 sequence is CASSSDSSPLHF. In nucleotides, the CDR3 is TGTGCCAGCAGCTCAGACAGTTCACCCCTCCACTTT.

V usage is TRBV28 and J usage is TRBJ2-7, with 12 bases identical to TRBD2. This CDR3 is built from 16 residues. The V segment lost 5 bases and the J segment 7 bases; nucleotides outside the gene matches: 12. The V gene's germline CDR1 is MDHEN and CDR2 SYDVKM. The CDR3 spells CASSRNPGLAGDEQYF. The CDR3 DNA reads as TGTGCCAGCAGTCGAAATCCGGGACTAGCGGGTGATGAGCAGTACTTC.